The subject of this entry is one TCR beta chain. One base away lies a much larger clone, so this may be a sequencing read error. The data derive from a study of blood T cells in healthy people across ages. The sample, 9 to 10 milliliters of peripheral blood, was drawn from each donor. Isolating PBMCs gave at least 6.5 million of these cells per sample. Trimming cost V 1 base and J 6 bases; bases outside gene matches: 4. The germline CDR1 and CDR2 sequences are SGHTA and FQGNSA. There are 14 residues in the CDR3. The use of a sample-barcoded 5' primer and a J-beta primer mix characterized a second PCR of roughly 7 to 11 cycles. TCRdb re-called the 5' RACE reads with MiXCR, one entry per CDR3 protein. The sample carries around 870,000 distinct CDR3 sequences, more than 25% recorded once.

This TCR was sampled from a woman of 80 years or more in good health. The chain employs TRBV7-2 and TRBJ2-3; 7 bases align to TRBD2. What was sequenced was blood. The CDR3 nucleotides are TGTGCCAGCAGCTTAGACCGGGGGGTGGATACGCAGTATTTT. Translation: CASSLDRGVDTQYF.